Listed below are T cell receptor beta chains from one sample, sequenced in a study of T cell changes during pregnancy in multiple sclerosis. Here immunoSEQ multiplex PCR was the method, and the copy in TCRdb shows in-frame clones only, minus some. The data hold approximately 89,000 clones, with roughly 93% observed a single time. The specimen comprised peripheral blood, sampled in the third trimester of pregnancy. These receptors all stem from a female donor with multiple sclerosis, enrolled in a pregnancy study. Each CDR3 is given with its conserved first and last residue. A D gene is named only where the DNA matches it firmly. Not all rows give a size; the values are once, few, many and, for expanded clones, a class.

j_gene,abundance,len,d_gene,v_gene,CDR3aa,CDR3nt
TRBJ2-3,.,16,.,TRBV19,CASSPLGESDTDTQYF,TGTGCCAGTAGTCCCCTCGGGGAGTCTGACACAGATACGCAGTATTTT
TRBJ2-7,.,14,TRBD1,TRBV12-5,CASGLGTGAYEQYF,TGTGCTAGTGGTTTGGGGACAGGCGCCTACGAGCAGTACTTC
TRBJ2-5,once,15,.,TRBV7-9,CASSLNGGVQETQYF,TGTGCCAGCAGCTTAAACGGAGGCGTACAAGAGACCCAGTACTTC
TRBJ2-1,.,14,.,TRBV2,CATKDLDSYNEQFF,TGTGCCACCAAGGACCTCGACAGCTACAATGAGCAGTTCTTC
TRBJ2-2,.,14,.,TRBV7-6,CASSGDWNTGELFF,TGTGCCAGCAGCGGGGACTGGAACACCGGGGAGCTGTTTTTT
TRBJ2-7,.,18,TRBD2,TRBV4-3,CASSQDRQLAGTSYEQYF,TGCGCCAGCAGCCAAGATCGTCAACTAGCGGGCACCTCCTACGAGCAGTACTTC
TRBJ2-7,.,15,.,TRBV4-3,CASSQDDSAAYEQYF,TGCGCCAGCAGCCAAGATGACTCCGCCGCCTACGAGCAGTACTTC
TRBJ1-2,.,15,.,TRBV5-1,CASSLEGPRGYGYTF,TGCGCCAGCAGCTTGGAAGGCCCACGGGGCTATGGCTACACCTTC
TRBJ2-2,.,13,.,TRBV4-2,CASSRSLPGELFF,TGTGCCAGCAGCCGGAGCCTTCCCGGGGAGCTGTTTTTT
TRBJ1-2,.,13,.,TRBV11-2,CASSLGRDYGYTF,TGTGCCAGCAGCCTAGGGAGGGACTATGGCTACACCTTC
TRBJ1-5,once,18,.,TRBV4-1,CASSQDWVQINSNQPQHF,TGCGCCAGCAGCCAAGATTGGGTACAGATAAATAGCAATCAGCCCCAGCATTTT
TRBJ1-2,.,15,.,TRBV7-3,CASSLLGGANYGYTF,TGTGCCAGCAGCTTATTGGGGGGAGCTAACTATGGCTACACCTTC
TRBJ2-5,.,21,TRBD2,TRBV7-3,CASSLTSGGTSGRFAQETQYF,TGTGCCAGCAGCTTAACGTCGGGCGGGACTAGCGGGAGATTTGCTCAAGAGACCCAGTACTTC
TRBJ2-3,once,13,.,TRBV4-3,CASSFDSSDTQYF,TGCGCCAGCAGTTTTGATAGCTCAGATACGCAGTATTTT
TRBJ1-3,.,16,.,TRBV18,CASSIKEGIGGNTIYF,TGTGCCAGCTCAATTAAGGAGGGGATCGGTGGAAACACCATATATTTT
TRBJ1-2,.,17,TRBD1,TRBV15,CATSGELGTGPLYGYTF,TGTGCCACCAGCGGGGAGTTAGGGACAGGGCCACTCTATGGCTACACCTTC
TRBJ2-5,.,16,TRBD2,TRBV9,CASSVGASGNRETQYF,TGTGCCAGCAGCGTAGGGGCTAGCGGGAACCGAGAGACCCAGTACTTC
TRBJ2-1,.,15,.,TRBV27,CASSSGMSSYNEQFF,TGTGCCAGCAGTTCCGGGATGAGCTCCTACAATGAGCAGTTCTTC
TRBJ2-7,.,14,TRBD1,TRBV27,CASSLTGGHHEQYF,TGTGCCAGCAGTCTGACAGGGGGCCACCACGAGCAGTACTTC
TRBJ2-7,.,16,TRBD1,TRBV5-1,CASSALAGQGGNEQYF,TGCGCCAGCAGCGCTCTCGCGGGACAGGGGGGCAACGAGCAGTACTTC
TRBJ2-3,.,17,TRBD2,TRBV28,CASSFGGLAGLTDTQYF,TGTGCCAGCAGTTTCGGGGGACTAGCGGGGCTCACAGATACGCAGTATTTT
TRBJ2-7,.,15,TRBD1,TRBV28,CASSPPAGGSYEQYF,TGTGCCAGCAGCCCCCCGGCAGGGGGATCCTACGAGCAGTACTTC
TRBJ1-6,.,15,.,TRBV30,CAWRSYGQSNSPLHF,TGTGCCTGGAGGAGTTACGGACAAAGCAACTCACCCCTCCACTTT
TRBJ1-3,.,15,TRBD1,TRBV28,CASSSYPDRGYTIYF,TGTGCCAGCAGTTCCTACCCTGACAGGGGCTACACCATATATTTT
TRBJ2-2,.,15,TRBD1,TRBV7-8,CASSLYTGGSGELFF,TGTGCCAGCAGCTTATATACAGGGGGGAGCGGGGAGCTGTTTTTT
TRBJ2-5,.,15,.,TRBV7-9,CASSLAVTGQETQYF,TGTGCCAGCAGCTTAGCGGTTACAGGACAAGAGACCCAGTACTTC
TRBJ2-7,.,14,.,TRBV19,CASSPDILLREQYF,TGTGCCAGTTCCCCGGACATCCTACTAAGGGAGCAGTACTTC
TRBJ2-6,.,16,.,TRBV29-1,CSVATDVNSGANVLTF,TGCAGCGTTGCGACTGACGTTAACTCTGGGGCCAACGTCCTGACTTTC
TRBJ1-4,.,12,.,TRBV28,CASSLPRRKLFF,TGTGCCAGCAGTTTACCCCGGAGAAAACTGTTTTTT
TRBJ2-3,.,14,.,TRBV5-1,CASSLGGRSDTQYF,TGCGCCAGCAGCTTGGGGGGCAGGTCTGATACGCAGTATTTT
TRBJ2-1,.,17,TRBD2,TRBV27,CASSDGLARLNYNEQFF,TGTGCCAGCAGTGACGGACTAGCGCGACTTAACTACAATGAGCAGTTCTTC
TRBJ2-5,.,15,.,TRBV28,CASSKTGAGLETQYF,TGTGCCAGCAGTAAGACAGGAGCCGGGCTAGAGACCCAGTACTTC
TRBJ2-7,.,14,.,TRBV4-2,CASSQDLGVYEQYF,TGTGCCAGCAGCCAAGATTTAGGGGTCTACGAGCAGTACTTC
TRBJ2-2,.,14,TRBD2,TRBV29-1,CSVETSENTGELFF,TGCAGCGTTGAGACTAGCGAAAACACCGGGGAGCTGTTTTTT
TRBJ2-1,.,15,.,TRBV5-1,CASSLGGASYNEQFF,TGCGCCAGCAGCTTGGGCGGGGCCTCCTACAATGAGCAGTTCTTC